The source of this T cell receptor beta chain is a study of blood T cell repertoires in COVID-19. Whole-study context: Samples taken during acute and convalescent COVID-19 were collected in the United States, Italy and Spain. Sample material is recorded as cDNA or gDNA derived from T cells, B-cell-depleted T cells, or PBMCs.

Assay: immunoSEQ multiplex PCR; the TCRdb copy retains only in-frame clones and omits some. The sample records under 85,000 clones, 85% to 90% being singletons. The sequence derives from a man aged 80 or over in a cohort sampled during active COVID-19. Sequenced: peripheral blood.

The CDR3 protein is CASSFQGLAKNIQYF. The CDR3, as DNA: TGTGCCAGCAGCTTTCAAGGACTAGCCAAAAACATTCAGTACTTC. The rearrangement links TRBV5-6 to TRBJ2-4; perhaps TRBD2 as D (5 bases). This CDR3 contains 15 residues. The germline V and J ends were trimmed by 2 bases and 0 bases, with 9 bases remaining between them. The germline V gene has CDR1 SGHDT and CDR2 YYEEEE.